This TCR beta chain was sequenced in a study of T cell responses to AZD1222 COVID-19 vaccine. In this sample, this clone turned up a few times. Using immunoSEQ multiplex PCR, the repertoire was profiled, and TCRdb retains in-frame clones only, with some absent. The sample lists 70,000 to 90,000 clones, about 82% seen once, with roughly 9.4% in the top ten. This clonotype was obtained from an adult in good health. The sequencing used peripheral blood, collected on day 0 of AZD1222 vaccination.

The CDR3 is CASSLSTSGSYEQYF. The CDR3 coding sequence is TGTGCCAGCAGCTTATCGACTAGCGGTTCCTACGAGCAGTACTTC. V is TRBV7-9 and J is TRBJ2-7; 9 bases fit TRBD2. Germline V lookup: CDR1 SEHNR, CDR2 FQNEAQ (reference sequence). The CDR3 spans 15 residues. Trimming removed 2 bases from V and 1 base from J; junction bases left unmatched: 3.